These 11 T cell receptor beta chains share one sample of origin, sequenced in a study of vaccination and CD4 T cells after COVID-19 (dated by TCRdb to 2022 to 2024). The antigens of these receptors remain unknown. The treatment or condition label on this specimen signifies: roughly ten-day PBMC culture with coronavirus spike peptide pools or control peptides (ViraFEST assay). The method behind the library was PCR. The sample was run on an Illumina iSeq 100. At the Johns Hopkins FTIC core, DNA from the cultured CD4+ T cells underwent TCR sequencing with the Oncomine TCR Beta short-read assay. In-frame beta chains were kept once TCRdb had trimmed the public reads at Q25 with fastp and called clones with MiXCR. Under each unique CDR3 protein, matching rows form one entry showing the most common genes and DNA. For this sample there are about 23,000 distinct CDR3 sequences; roughly 53% appear just once. The leading ten clones occupy 2.8% of the sample.

Sequencing used CD4+ T cells from blood, cultured in vitro. The receptors come from a human donor who had recovered from COVID-19.

This chain joins TRBV28 and TRBJ2-2; D not resolved. V lost 10 bases and J lost 5, with 14 bases in between. The CDR3 runs 13 residues. Germline loops: CDR1 MDHEN, CDR2 SYDVKM. CDR3 loop: CAIVPSGTGELFF. CDR3 DNA: TGTGCCATCGTACCCTCTGGGACCGGGGAGCTGTTTTTT.

The genes are TRBV2 and TRBJ2-7, with D unclear. Deletions cut 4 bases from V and 3 bases from J, with 10 bases between. Germline CDR1 and CDR2: SNHLY and FYNNEI. This CDR3 region has 13 residues. The CDR3 here is CASSGVGLYEQYF. Written as DNA, the CDR3 is TGTGCCAGCAGTGGAGTTGGCCTCTACGAGCAGTACTTC.

The rearrangement links TRBV6-1 to TRBJ2-1; 9 bases fit TRBD1. There are 15 residues in the CDR3. The germline V gene has CDR1 MNHNS and CDR2 SASEGT. Unmatched junction bases numbered 4, after V lost 6 bases and J lost 1 base. The CDR3 DNA reads as TGTGCCAGCAGCCCCGGGACAGGGTCCTACAATGAGCAGTTCTTC. It is translated as CASSPGTGSYNEQFF.

The rearrangement links TRBV2 to TRBJ1-2; 10 nucleotides agree with TRBD1. CDR1 SNHLY and CDR2 FYNNEI come from the germline V gene. The V segment lost 6 bases and the J segment 4 bases; nucleotides outside the gene matches: 5. The CDR3 is 14 amino acids. In DNA, the CDR3 is TGTGCCAGCAGGAAGACAGGGGGCGCCTATGGCTACACCTTC. As protein: CASRKTGGAYGYTF.

The chain has TRBV7-2 and TRBJ2-1; D remains unclear. The germline gives CDR1 SGHTA, CDR2 FQGNSA. Trimming pared 2 bases from V and 8 bases from J, leaving 13 bases between. This CDR3 is 14 amino acids long. The CDR3 loop reads CASSLINSGHEQFF. The CDR3 coding sequence is TGTGCCAGCAGCTTAATTAACAGTGGCCATGAGCAGTTCTTC.

This clonotype was seen a few times. The chain couples TRBV6-1 to TRBJ1-5; D unresolved. The V and J ends lost 2 bases and 3 bases respectively, with 8 bases between them. This CDR3 spans 14 amino acids. In germline, CDR1 is MNHNS, CDR2 SASEGT. CDR3 DNA sequence: TGTGCCAGCAGTGAAAATAGGGCCAATCAGCCCCAGCATTTT. As protein: CASSENRANQPQHF.

V is TRBV11-2 and J is TRBJ1-1; maybe TRBD1 (5 bases). Trimming left V 2 bases short and J 0 bases short, with 7 bases between. Per the germline V gene, CDR1 is SGHAT and CDR2 is FQNNGV. The CDR3 is 14 amino acids. CDR3 DNA: TGTGCCAGCAGCTTAACAGGATTGAACACTGAAGCTTTCTTT. Translating gives CASSLTGLNTEAFF. Based on the CDR3 plus reference TRBV11-2 and TRBJ1-1, the full variable domain is EAGVAQSPRYKIIEKRQSVAFWCNPISGHATLYWYQQILGQGPKLLIQFQNNGVVDDSQLPKDRFSAERLKGVDSTLKIQPAKLEDSAVYLCASSLTGLNTEAFFGQGTRLTVV.

The chain uses TRBV6-5 and TRBJ2-3; D remains unclear. The V gene's germline CDR1 is MNHEY and CDR2 SVGAGI. V was trimmed by 2 bases and J by 3 bases, leaving 9 bases between them. There are 14 residues in the CDR3. The CDR3 nucleotides read TGTGCCAGCAGTTACCACCAAAAGACAGATACGCAGTATTTT. Encoded protein: CASSYHQKTDTQYF.

This chain joins TRBV19 and TRBJ1-5; TRBD1 might be the D (6 bases). CDR3 length: 14 residues. The V and J ends lost 5 bases and 4 bases respectively, with 12 bases between them. Germline CDR1 LNHDA, CDR2 SQIVND (reference sequence). The CDR3: CASSPDRWNQPQHF. The CDR3 nucleotides are TGTGCCAGTAGTCCAGACAGGTGGAATCAGCCCCAGCATTTT.

CDR3 nucleotides: TGCAGTGCTAGGATAGGGGCGGCGAACACTGAAGCTTTCTTT. It yields the protein CSARIGAANTEAFF. The rearrangement links TRBV20-1 to TRBJ1-1, with D perhaps matching TRBD1 (5 bases). V was cut by 3 bases and J by 1 base, with 12 bases left in between. The CDR3 has 14 amino acids. Germline CDR1 reads DFQATT; CDR2 reads SNEGSKA (reference sequence).

The rearrangement joins TRBV10-3 to TRBJ1-1; no reliable D call. CDR3 length: 12 amino acids. In germline, CDR1 is ENHRY, CDR2 SYGVKD. Trimming cost V 3 bases and J 3 bases, with 5 bases left between them. This CDR3 reads CAISDSYTEAFF. CDR3 coding DNA: TGTGCCATCAGTGACAGCTACACTGAAGCTTTCTTT.